Presented here are 19 T cell receptor beta chains from one specimen sequenced in a study of cytomegalovirus exposure and HLA in healthy donors (dated by TCRdb to 2016 to 2017). Library preparation used the immunoSEQ multiplex PCR assay. The source is immuneACCESS, and TCRdb retained only in-frame sequences with V and J called. Part of the clones is not carried over; for the studies checked, unresolved V genes explain less than half of this, and the remainder is unexplained. The sample contains approximately 170,000 clones, 85% of them found a single time. Jointly, the top ten make up 2% to 2.5% of the sample. Source material: PBMCs. All receptors derive from a man younger than 40 in good health and CMV-seropositive.

This clone was detected a few times. This chain joins TRBV27 and TRBJ1-6, with D possibly TRBD1 on 5 matching bases. CDR3 length equals 15 residues. V shed 3 bases and J shed 6 bases, with 12 bases lying between them. Germline CDR1 reads MNHEY; CDR2 reads SMNVEV (reference sequence). CDR3 nucleotides: TGTGCCAGCAGTTTGGAGGGGATTCGTAATTCACCCCTCCACTTT. Translating gives CASSLEGIRNSPLHF.

This chain links TRBV29-1 with TRBJ2-7; D perhaps matches TRBD1 (6 bases). The germline CDR1 and CDR2 sequences are SQVTM and ANQGSEA. Trimming shortened V by 3 bases and J by 5 bases, and 17 bases separated the two germline ends. This CDR3 comprises 14 residues. CDR3 loop: CSVDVPDRRHEQYF. The CDR3 DNA sequence: TGCAGCGTTGATGTTCCTGACAGGCGACACGAGCAGTACTTC.

This clone showed up just a few times. V usage is TRBV10-2 and J usage is TRBJ1-5; 7 bases match TRBD1. Germline V gene data show CDR1 as WSHSY and CDR2 as SAAADI. The V gene end was trimmed by 3 bases and the J gene end by 3 bases; junction bases not matched to a gene: 8. The CDR3 sequence is 16 residues long. CDR3 DNA: TGCGCCAGCAGTGAAGGGCACAGGGGTAACAATCAGCCCCAGCATTTT. Translating gives CASSEGHRGNNQPQHF.

This chain links TRBV7-8 with TRBJ1-1; 7 nucleotides agree with TRBD1. CDR1 is SGHVS and CDR2 is FQNEAQ in the germline V gene. V lost 1 base and J lost 5; bases outside the gene matches: 4. CDR3 size: 14 residues. CDR3 loop: CASSLGQGTTEAFF. The CDR3 region has the DNA TGTGCCAGCAGCTTAGGACAGGGAACTACTGAAGCTTTCTTT.

This clone was seen a handful of times. The rearrangement uses TRBV15 and TRBJ2-7; D not certain. There are 13 residues in the CDR3. Germline V gene sequence: CDR1 LNHNV, CDR2 YYDKDF (reference sequence). V was clipped by 0 bases and J by 3 bases, with 6 bases between them. CDR3 sequence reads: CATSRDPLYEQYF. The CDR3 nucleotides read TGTGCCACCAGCAGAGATCCCCTCTACGAGCAGTACTTC.

The chain combines TRBV6-5 with TRBJ1-5; TRBD1 might be the D (5 bases). Looked up from germline, CDR1 is MNHEY and CDR2 is SVGAGI. V was clipped by 6 bases and J by 6 bases, with 18 bases between them. The CDR3 contains 15 residues. The CDR3 DNA reads as TGTGCCAGCAGCTTAACCCCCCGGGGGTCTCAGCCCCAGCATTTT. Protein sequence: CASSLTPRGSQPQHF.

The V and J genes are TRBV19 and TRBJ1-5, with TRBD1 matching 11 bases. This CDR3 spans 16 amino acids. Germline-derived CDR1 and CDR2 are LNHDA and SQIVND (reference sequence). V was clipped by 4 bases and J by 4 bases; unmatched bases: 6. CDR3: CASSRRTGGLNQPQHF. As DNA, the CDR3 is TGTGCCAGTAGTAGACGGACAGGGGGCCTGAATCAGCCCCAGCATTTT.

The J gene is TRBJ1-1, the V gene TRBV28; tentatively, D is TRBD1 (5 bases). The germline V gene encodes CDR1 MDHEN and CDR2 SYDVKM. The CDR3 is 11 amino acids. The V end lost 6 bases, the J end lost 7 bases, and 9 bases lay between the germline ends. DNA for the CDR3: TGTGCCAGCAGGGGGCTGGGTGAAGCTTTCTTT. Amino acids: CASRGLGEAFF.

This clone was seen a single time. This rearrangement joins TRBV29-1 to TRBJ2-1; D not certain. The CDR3 is 13 amino acids. Germline assignment: CDR1 SQVTM and CDR2 ANQGSEA. V was pared by 4 bases and J by 5 bases, with 12 bases between. The CDR3 sequence: CSVVVSFDNEQFF. Written as DNA, the CDR3 is TGCAGCGTTGTGGTCAGTTTCGACAATGAGCAGTTCTTC.

This chain links TRBV7-9 with TRBJ2-7, with 7 bases fitting TRBD2. The CDR3 loop spans 15 amino acids. Germline CDR1 reads SEHNR; CDR2 reads FQNEAQ (reference sequence). The V and J ends lost 1 base and 2 bases, in that order; junction bases with no gene match: 5. The CDR3 sequence is CASSLGGGDPYEQYF. CDR3 coding DNA: TGTGCCAGCAGCTTAGGGGGAGGGGATCCCTACGAGCAGTACTTC.

V is TRBV4-3 and J is TRBJ2-7; possible D gene TRBD2, 7 bases. The CDR3 runs 15 residues. Trimming pared 1 base from V and 1 base from J, leaving 11 bases between. Per germline, CDR1 LGHNA and CDR2 YSLEER. The CDR3 is CASSQGGGPSYEQYF. The CDR3 nucleotides are TGCGCCAGCAGCCAAGGGGGGGGGCCGTCCTACGAGCAGTACTTC.

This clone was seen just once. J is TRBJ2-7 and V is TRBV5-1; tentative D call: TRBD1 (5 bases). Trimming shortened V by 4 bases and J by 3 bases, and 8 bases separated the two germline ends. Germline V lookup: CDR1 SGHRS, CDR2 YFSETQ. The CDR3 contains 12 residues. The CDR3 sequence: CASSETVYEQYF. The CDR3 nucleotides are TGCGCCAGCAGCGAGACAGTCTACGAGCAGTACTTC. The full variable domain, with the rest looked up from reference TRBV5-1 and TRBJ2-7, is KAGVTQTPRYLIKTRGQQVTLSCSPISGHRSVSWYQQTPGQGLQFLFEYFSETQRNKGNFPGRFSGRQFSNSRSEMNVSTLELGDSALYLCASSETVYEQYFGPGTRLTVT.

The chain is built from TRBV7-2 and TRBJ2-7; maybe TRBD2 (6 bases). V was trimmed by 5 bases and J by 6 bases, leaving 14 bases between them. This CDR3 contains 13 residues. Germline values: CDR1 SGHTA, CDR2 FQGNSA. This CDR3 is CASSPAGWGEQYF. The CDR3, as DNA: TGTGCCAGCAGCCCGGCGGGGTGGGGCGAGCAGTACTTC.

The chain recombines TRBV11-2 with TRBJ2-7, with 7 bases that match TRBD1. This CDR3 has 14 residues. J was trimmed by 2 bases and V by 4 bases; bases with no gene match: 5. Germline loops: CDR1 SGHAT, CDR2 FQNNGV. The CDR3 sequence is CASSSTGRTYEQYF. The DNA of the CDR3 is TGTGCCAGCAGCTCGACAGGGCGGACCTACGAGCAGTACTTC.

The V and J genes are TRBV29-1 and TRBJ1-1; 8 nucleotides align to TRBD1. Trimming took 7 bases from V and 3 from J; bases not matched to a gene: 4. Germline CDR1 and CDR2: SQVTM and ANQGSEA. The CDR3 extends over 12 amino acids. CDR3 bases: TGCAGCGCTCGGACAGGGCACACTGAAGCTTTCTTT. Protein: CSARTGHTEAFF.

The CDR3 is CASSIGGGTGDSPLHF. The CDR3 DNA sequence: TGTGCCAGCAGCATAGGGGGGGGGACAGGAGATTCACCCCTCCACTTT. V gene TRBV9 combines with J gene TRBJ1-6, with 8 bases lining up with TRBD1. Germline V gene sequence: CDR1 SGDLS, CDR2 YYNGEE. This CDR3 contains 16 residues. Germline trimming cut 4 bases from V and 8 bases from J; bases unmatched to any gene: 11.

The V gene is TRBV6-5, the J gene TRBJ2-7, with TRBD1 as a possible D gene (6 bases). Germline values: CDR1 MNHEY, CDR2 SVGAGI. The CDR3 is made up of 13 amino acids. The V end lost 0 bases, the J end lost 9 bases, and 12 bases lay between the germline ends. As DNA, the CDR3 is TGTGCCAGCAGTTACTCGGGCCTCAGGGGGCAGTACTTC. It is translated as CASSYSGLRGQYF.

The J gene is TRBJ2-7, the V gene TRBV27; D is uncertain. V was clipped by 6 bases and J by 1 base, with 16 bases between them. Germline V CDR1 and CDR2: MNHEY, SMNVEV (reference sequence). The CDR3 covers 15 residues. The CDR3 bases are TGTGCCAGCAGAATCAGGAATACACTTTCCTACGAGCAGTACTTC. Its protein is CASRIRNTLSYEQYF.

V is TRBV18 and J is TRBJ1-6; 9 positions agree with TRBD1. V gave up 2 bases and J gave up 6 bases; unmatched junction bases: 11. Germline lookup yields CDR1 KGHSH and CDR2 LQKENI. CDR3 length: 18 amino acids. CDR3 sequence reads: CASSPRGPGQGINSPLHF. CDR3 sequence (DNA): TGTGCCAGCTCACCAAGGGGACCGGGACAGGGTATTAATTCACCCCTCCACTTT.